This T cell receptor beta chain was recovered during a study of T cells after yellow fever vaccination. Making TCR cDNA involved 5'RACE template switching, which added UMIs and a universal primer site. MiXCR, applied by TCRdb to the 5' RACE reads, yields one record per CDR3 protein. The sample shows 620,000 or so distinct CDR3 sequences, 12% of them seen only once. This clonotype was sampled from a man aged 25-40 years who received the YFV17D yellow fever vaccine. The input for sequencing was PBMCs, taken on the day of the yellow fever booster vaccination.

The CDR3 DNA reads TGTGCCAGCAGCTTATCTTATGTTGGTGAGCAGTTCTTC. Protein sequence: CASSLSYVGEQFF. The genes are TRBV7-2 and TRBJ2-1; unclear D gene. CDR3 length equals 13 residues. The germline V gene has CDR1 SGHTA and CDR2 FQGNSA. V was cut by 2 bases and J by 9 bases, with 11 bases left in between.